The clone carrying this TCR beta chain was picked up a small number of times. The data derive from a study of tumor-infiltrating lymphocytes in oesophageal squamous cell carcinoma. One entry per CDR3 protein, called by TCRdb with MiXCR from the PCR reads. The sample yields about 11,000 distinct CDR3 sequences, about 47% seen once. Germline assignment: CDR1 SEHNR and CDR2 FQNEAQ (reference sequence). This CDR3 comprises 15 residues. The rearrangement uses TRBV7-9 and TRBJ2-1; tentative D call: TRBD1 (8 bases). Gene TRBJ2-7 matches the end of the DNA better, so the J call may be wrong. Material: esophageal tumor tissue. This sequence was found in a female donor with esophageal squamous cell carcinoma. The CDR3 nucleotides read TGTGCCAGCAGCATACAGGGGGGGGTCTCCTACGAGCAGTACTTC. As protein: CASSIQGGVSYEQYF.